These 27 T cell receptor beta chains were all obtained from the same sample, sequenced in a study of cytomegalovirus exposure and HLA in healthy donors. Use of 60 Vbeta and 13 Jbeta primers characterized the PCR. Sequenced by immunoSEQ multiplex PCR; TCRdb stores in-frame clones only, minus some. The data hold 170,000 or so clones, with 80% observed a single time. Sequenced input: PBMCs. The source of these receptors is a boy aged 5-17 years in good health and CMV-seronegative.

This sequence joins TRBV6-1 and TRBJ2-6, with unresolved D. The length of the CDR3 is 16 residues. Germline assignment: CDR1 MNHNS and CDR2 SASEGT. V lost 3 bases and J 4 bases, leaving 13 bases between the germline ends. CDR3 coding DNA: TGTGCCAGCAGTGAGGCCCGGGTGTCCGGGGCCAACGTCCTGACTTTC. The encoded protein is CASSEARVSGANVLTF.

V usage is TRBV9 and J usage is TRBJ2-6, with 9 bases identical to TRBD1. The CDR3 contains 19 residues. Germline V lookup: CDR1 SGDLS, CDR2 YYNGEE. The V gene end was trimmed by 3 bases and the J gene end by 0 bases; junction bases not matched to a gene: 10. CDR3 protein: CASSDYRGLRISGANVLTF. The CDR3 DNA follows: TGTGCCAGCAGCGACTACAGGGGGCTTAGAATCTCTGGGGCCAACGTCCTGACTTTC.

This clone occurred once. V gene TRBV6-5 combines with J gene TRBJ2-3; D ambiguous. This CDR3 contains 12 residues. Trimming cost V 6 bases and J 6 bases, with 10 bases left between them. Germline V gene data show CDR1 as MNHEY and CDR2 as SVGAGI. The CDR3 spells CASSSVVDTQYF. CDR3 DNA sequence: TGTGCCAGCAGCTCCGTTGTGGATACGCAGTATTTT.

The rearrangement links TRBV4-2 to TRBJ1-1; tentative D call: TRBD1 (6 bases). The CDR3 runs to 16 residues. Germline-derived CDR1 and CDR2 are LGHNA and YNFKEQ. The V end lost 4 bases, the J end lost 0 bases, and 15 bases lay between the germline ends. The CDR3 region has the DNA TGTGCCAGCAGCCCAACCGGGGGGCCGATGAACACTGAAGCTTTCTTT. This encodes CASSPTGGPMNTEAFF.

The chain has TRBV27 and TRBJ1-6, with D possibly matching TRBD1 (5 bases). CDR3 length equals 14 residues. V was cut by 3 bases and J by 9 bases, with 12 bases left in between. The germline CDR1 and CDR2 sequences are MNHEY and SMNVEV (reference sequence). Here the CDR3 DNA reads TGTGCCAGCAGTTTTAGGGGCGGAATTTCACCCCTCCACTTT. Translation: CASSFRGGISPLHF.

This clone was observed a few times. As DNA, the CDR3 is TGTGCTAGTGGTTTGCTCCGACTAGCGCGGGATGAGCAGTTCTTC. It is translated as CASGLLRLARDEQFF. The J gene is TRBJ2-1, the V gene TRBV12-5; 8 bases fit TRBD2. The V gene's germline CDR1 is LGHNT and CDR2 FRNRAP. The CDR3 consists of 15 residues. The V and J ends lost 2 bases and 8 bases, in that order; junction bases with no gene match: 8.

The gene calls are TRBV6-4 and TRBJ2-5; 7 bases align to TRBD1. The DNA end is a closer match to TRBJ2-7, so the J assignment may be wrong. Per germline, CDR1 MRHNA and CDR2 SNTAGT. The CDR3 contains 15 residues. This chain's CDR3 is CASSDSSRGGHEQYF. CDR3 in DNA: TGTGCCAGCAGTGACTCGAGTCGAGGGGGCCACGAGCAGTACTTC.

This clone was counted between two and nine times. This sample includes further DNA sequences coding for the same CDR3. The genes are TRBV5-1 and TRBJ1-6; D unresolved. The germline V gene has CDR1 SGHRS and CDR2 YFSETQ. The CDR3 has 14 residues. V was clipped by 0 bases and J by 5 bases, with 6 bases between them. The CDR3 sequence: CASSLGQDNSPLHF. As DNA, the CDR3 is TGCGCCAGCAGCTTGGGTCAGGATAATTCACCCCTCCACTTT.

V is TRBV19 and J is TRBJ1-1, with D possibly TRBD1 on 6 matching bases. Germline V CDR1 and CDR2: LNHDA, SQIVND (reference sequence). Trimming removed 6 bases from V and 1 base from J, with 12 bases in between. The CDR3 totals 14 residues. CDR3 region: CASRDSGENTEAFF. Here the CDR3 DNA reads TGTGCCAGTAGAGATTCAGGGGAGAACACTGAAGCTTTCTTT.

This clone turned up a few times. The rearrangement joins TRBV6-5 to TRBJ1-1; the D is unclear. The CDR3 has 12 residues. V shed 8 bases and J shed 1 base, with 8 bases lying between them. Germline V gene data show CDR1 as MNHEY and CDR2 as SVGAGI. The CDR3: CASRAGNTEAFF. The CDR3 nucleotides are TGTGCCAGCCGTGCGGGGAACACTGAAGCTTTCTTT.

The chain links TRBV29-1 to TRBJ2-3, with TRBD2 identical over 8 bases. CDR1 and CDR2 from the germline V gene are SQVTM and ANQGSEA. The CDR3 contains 17 residues. The junction had 14 bases not matched to a gene; V was cut back by 6 bases and J by 0 bases. The CDR3 coding sequence is TGCAGCGTGGGTCTCCTGGCTCAGCGGGGGAGCACAGATACGCAGTATTTT. Its protein is CSVGLLAQRGSTDTQYF.

This chain joins TRBV7-2 and TRBJ1-5; 7 nucleotides match TRBD1. The germline gives CDR1 SGHTA, CDR2 FQGNSA. This CDR3 contains 15 residues. The ends lost 5 bases at V and 0 bases at J; junction bases unmatched: 4. The CDR3 region has the DNA TGTGCCAGCAGCCAGGGACAGTATAGCAATCAGCCCCAGCATTTT. Translation: CASSQGQYSNQPQHF.

The chain uses TRBV4-1 and TRBJ1-2; TRBD1 might be the D (5 bases). V shed 8 bases and J shed 4 bases, with 11 bases lying between them. Germline V gene data show CDR1 as MGHRA and CDR2 as YSYEKL. CDR3 length: 12 residues. Written as DNA, the CDR3 is TGCGCCAGCGCGGGGGTTAGCTATGGCTACACCTTC. It codes for CASAGVSYGYTF.

V and J are TRBV6-5 and TRBJ2-3, with 7 bases aligning to TRBD1. CDR1 is MNHEY, CDR2 SVGAGI, per germline. The junction had 8 bases not matched to a gene; V was cut back by 4 bases and J by 1 base. CDR3 length: 16 residues. The CDR3 DNA reads as TGTGCCAGCAGTTCCTACCACAGGGGAGGCACAGATACGCAGTATTTT. This sequence encodes CASSSYHRGGTDTQYF.

This rearrangement joins TRBV9 to TRBJ1-1, with D perhaps TRBD1 (6 bases). Germline V lookup: CDR1 SGDLS, CDR2 YYNGEE. The CDR3 is 15 amino acids. Trimming took 4 bases from V and 10 from J, leaving 23 bases between them. For the CDR3, the DNA is TGTGCCAGCAGCCCTACCCGGGGGGGCGCAGATTCAGCTTTCTTT. Protein product: CASSPTRGGADSAFF. Using reference TRBV9 and TRBJ1-1 for the parts outside the CDR3, the full variable domain is DSGVTQTPKHLITATGQRVTLRCSPRSGDLSVYWYQQSLDQGLQFLIQYYNGEERAKGNILERFSAQQFPDLHSELNLSSLELGDSALYFCASSPTRGGADSAFFGQGTRLTVV.

This clone was seen more than once but under ten times. V gene TRBV25-1 combines with J gene TRBJ1-2, with TRBD1 matching over 7 bases. The germline CDR1 and CDR2 sequences are MGHDK and SYGVNS. J lost 5 bases, V lost 4 bases, and 7 bases had no gene match. CDR3 length equals 14 residues. The CDR3 DNA sequence: TGTGCCAGCAGTGCTTCGGGACAGTCATATGGCTACACCTTC. Protein: CASSASGQSYGYTF.

This clone came up a few times. The genes are TRBV30 and TRBJ1-1; 9 bases match TRBD1. Germline V gene data show CDR1 as GTSNPN and CDR2 as SVGIG (reference sequence). The CDR3 has 14 amino acids. Unmatched junction bases numbered 4, after V lost 0 bases and J lost 5 bases. CDR3 protein: CAWSVGQGMTEAFF. The CDR3 coding sequence is TGTGCCTGGAGTGTGGGACAGGGTATGACTGAAGCTTTCTTT.

V usage is TRBV5-1 and J usage is TRBJ2-7; TRBD2 is a possible D gene (7 bases). CDR1 is SGHRS and CDR2 is YFSETQ in the germline V gene. V gave up 1 base and J gave up 5 bases, with 13 bases separating them. The CDR3 has 14 amino acids. The CDR3 DNA is TGCGCCAGCAGCTTGCGGGGGGCCCATGACGAGCAGTACTTC. Amino acid sequence: CASSLRGAHDEQYF. Looking up the rest from reference TRBV5-1 and TRBJ2-7 gives the full variable domain: KAGVTQTPRYLIKTRGQQVTLSCSPISGHRSVSWYQQTPGQGLQFLFEYFSETQRNKGNFPGRFSGRQFSNSRSEMNVSTLELGDSALYLCASSLRGAHDEQYFGPGTRLTVT.

The chain links TRBV11-3 to TRBJ2-2, with 7 bases matching TRBD1. This CDR3 is built from 14 residues. Germline V gene lookup returns CDR1 SGHNT and CDR2 YENEEA. Trimming at V came to 2 bases and at J to 8 bases, leaving 5 bases not matched to a gene. CDR3 nucleotides: TGTGCCAGCAGCTTAAGAACAGGGGTTGGGGAGCTGTTTTTT. The encoded protein is CASSLRTGVGELFF.

The chain uses TRBV7-6 and TRBJ2-7; 8 positions agree with TRBD1. The germline CDR1 and CDR2 sequences are SGHVS and FNYEAQ. Unmatched junction bases numbered 8, after V lost 5 bases and J lost 2 bases. This CDR3 region has 15 residues. The CDR3 spells CASSPTAQGAYEQYF. In DNA form, the CDR3 reads TGTGCCAGCAGCCCAACGGCACAGGGGGCCTACGAGCAGTACTTC.

The V call is TRBV9, the J call TRBJ2-7; 7 nucleotides match TRBD1. V lost 3 bases to trimming and J lost 2 bases; unmatched junction nucleotides: 2. The CDR3 is made up of 13 amino acids. Per the germline V gene, CDR1 is SGDLS and CDR2 is YYNGEE. The DNA of the CDR3 is TGTGCCAGCAGCGCCGGGACAGCCTACGAGCAGTACTTC. This gives the protein CASSAGTAYEQYF. Drawing the rest from reference TRBV9 and TRBJ2-7, the complete variable domain is DSGVTQTPKHLITATGQRVTLRCSPRSGDLSVYWYQQSLDQGLQFLIQYYNGEERAKGNILERFSAQQFPDLHSELNLSSLELGDSALYFCASSAGTAYEQYFGPGTRLTVT.

The chain uses TRBV27 and TRBJ2-1, with a weak D call TRBD2 (6 bases). The CDR3 sequence is 15 residues long. From germline, CDR1 is MNHEY and CDR2 SMNVEV (reference sequence). V was pared by 1 base and J by 7 bases, with 14 bases between. The CDR3 bases are TGTGCCAGCAGTTTATTGGCGATGGGGGGAAATGAGCAGTTCTTC. Its protein product is CASSLLAMGGNEQFF.

The chain links TRBV9 to TRBJ1-2; D ambiguous. The V and J ends lost 0 bases and 7 bases respectively, with 22 bases between them. The germline V gene has CDR1 SGDLS and CDR2 YYNGEE. CDR3 size: 17 residues. The chain's CDR3 is CASSVGGSSLSKGGYTF. In DNA, the CDR3 is TGTGCCAGCAGCGTAGGCGGGTCGAGTTTAAGTAAGGGTGGCTACACCTTC.

This chain connects TRBV7-9 to TRBJ2-7; D is perhaps TRBD2 (6 bases). The germline V gene encodes CDR1 SEHNR and CDR2 FQNEAQ (reference sequence). Trimming pared 5 bases from V and 0 bases from J, leaving 17 bases between. This CDR3 is 16 amino acids long. The CDR3 DNA reads TGTGCCAGCAGCCCGCGCGCGGGGTCGGGCTCCTACGAGCAGTACTTC. Protein product: CASSPRAGSGSYEQYF.

The V call is TRBV5-4, the J call TRBJ2-7; 8 nucleotides match TRBD1. Per the germline V gene, CDR1 is SGHNT and CDR2 is YYREEE (reference sequence). The CDR3 is 16 amino acids. With V trimmed by 5 bases and J by 4 bases, 14 bases remained unmatched. CDR3 in amino acids: CASRETGASPQYEQYF. In DNA, the CDR3 is TGTGCCAGCAGGGAGACAGGGGCTTCCCCTCAGTACGAGCAGTACTTC.

J is TRBJ1-1 and V is TRBV5-1; 7 nucleotides align to TRBD1. V lost 0 bases and J lost 5; bases outside the gene matches: 16. Germline V gene sequence: CDR1 SGHRS, CDR2 YFSETQ. This CDR3 region has 18 residues. The CDR3 is CASSLDFAQGVPGTEAFF. The CDR3 nucleotides read TGCGCCAGCAGCTTGGATTTCGCGCAGGGGGTTCCTGGGACTGAAGCTTTCTTT.

The V call is TRBV6-5, the J call TRBJ2-6; D call uncertain. CDR1 is MNHEY and CDR2 is SVGAGI in the germline V gene. Trimming shortened V by 2 bases and J by 0 bases, and 8 bases separated the two germline ends. The CDR3 totals 16 residues. The CDR3 DNA is TGTGCCAGCAGTTACCTTAGCAGCTCTGGGGCCAACGTCCTGACTTTC. Protein product: CASSYLSSSGANVLTF.